These T cell receptor beta chains were read from a single sample in a study of cytomegalovirus exposure and HLA in healthy donors. Here immunoSEQ multiplex PCR was the method, and the copy in TCRdb shows in-frame clones only, minus some. The sample holds about 150,000 clones, about 89% seen once. Sequenced input: PBMCs. The receptors derive from a man between 18 and 29 years old in good health and CMV-seronegative. The CDR3 runs from the conserved cysteine through the conserved F or W. The order of the fields is V gene, CDR3 length, clone size, D gene, J gene, CDR3 DNA, CDR3 protein. A D gene is named only where the DNA matches it firmly. The size of a clone is reported for some rows only, either as once, few or many, or as a class for expanded clones.

v_call: TRBV19
cdr3_length: 14
clone_size: -
d_call: TRBD1
j_call: TRBJ1-2
cdr3_nt: TGTGTCAGTAGTATAGGGACAGGGTACTATGGCTACACCTTC
cdr3_aa: CVSSIGTGYYGYTF

v_call: TRBV18
cdr3_length: 15
clone_size: -
d_call: TRBD1
j_call: TRBJ1-1
cdr3_nt: TGTGCCAGCGCGGAGCAGGGGGTTGTGAACACTGAAGCTTTCTTT
cdr3_aa: CASAEQGVVNTEAFF

v_call: TRBV30
cdr3_length: 14
clone_size: -
d_call: -
j_call: TRBJ1-2
cdr3_nt: TGTGCCTGGAGTCGGGTCAACTCAAACTATGGCTACACCTTC
cdr3_aa: CAWSRVNSNYGYTF

v_call: TRBV19
cdr3_length: 15
clone_size: -
d_call: TRBD1
j_call: TRBJ1-2
cdr3_nt: TGTGCCAGTTCAAACAGGGGTCGTATCAACTATGGCTACACCTTC
cdr3_aa: CASSNRGRINYGYTF

v_call: TRBV7-9
cdr3_length: 14
clone_size: -
d_call: -
j_call: TRBJ1-1
cdr3_nt: TGTGCCAGCAGCCGTCAGGGGTTGAACACTGAAGCTTTCTTT
cdr3_aa: CASSRQGLNTEAFF

v_call: TRBV19
cdr3_length: 21
clone_size: -
d_call: TRBD2
j_call: TRBJ2-3
cdr3_nt: TGTGCCAGTAGTATGAAGAGCCTTGACCCCTTCAGCGGGAGTCCTACAGATACGCAGTATTTT
cdr3_aa: CASSMKSLDPFSGSPTDTQYF

v_call: TRBV27
cdr3_length: 15
clone_size: once
d_call: TRBD1
j_call: TRBJ1-2
cdr3_nt: TGTGCCAGCAGTACAGGGGGCTTTCTACATTATGGCTACACCTTC
cdr3_aa: CASSTGGFLHYGYTF

v_call: TRBV19
cdr3_length: 16
clone_size: -
d_call: -
j_call: TRBJ2-5
cdr3_nt: TGTGCCAGTAGTATGGATCGGTGGGGCCTTCAAGAGACCCAGTACTTC
cdr3_aa: CASSMDRWGLQETQYF

v_call: TRBV7-2
cdr3_length: 13
clone_size: once
d_call: -
j_call: TRBJ1-1
cdr3_nt: TGTGCCAGCAGAACTCGGCGGGGGGGTAAAGCTTTCTTT
cdr3_aa: CASRTRRGGKAFF

v_call: TRBV6-5
cdr3_length: 13
clone_size: -
d_call: TRBD1
j_call: TRBJ2-7
cdr3_nt: TGTGCCAGCAGCTCGGGACAGAACTACGAGCAGTACTTC
cdr3_aa: CASSSGQNYEQYF

v_call: TRBV4-1
cdr3_length: 16
clone_size: -
d_call: TRBD2
j_call: TRBJ2-7
cdr3_nt: TGCGCCAGCAGCCAAGACCCAGCGGGGGGCCTCTACGAGCAGTACTTC
cdr3_aa: CASSQDPAGGLYEQYF

v_call: TRBV4-1
cdr3_length: 18
clone_size: -
d_call: TRBD1
j_call: TRBJ1-5
cdr3_nt: TGCGCCAGCAGCCAAGAATTTGAGGGACAGGGGGCGCGTCAGCCCCAGCATTTT
cdr3_aa: CASSQEFEGQGARQPQHF

v_call: TRBV5-4
cdr3_length: 16
clone_size: -
d_call: TRBD2
j_call: TRBJ2-5
cdr3_nt: TGTGCCAGCAGCTTGGCTTTGGGGGGACTACAAGAGACCCAGTACTTC
cdr3_aa: CASSLALGGLQETQYF

v_call: TRBV30
cdr3_length: 15
clone_size: -
d_call: TRBD2
j_call: TRBJ2-5
cdr3_nt: TGTGCCTGGAGTGTGGGACTAGCGGGAGTGGAGACCCAGTACTTC
cdr3_aa: CAWSVGLAGVETQYF

v_call: TRBV30
cdr3_length: 15
clone_size: -
d_call: TRBD1
j_call: TRBJ2-1
cdr3_nt: TGTGCCTGGAGTGTCTCAGGGGGCGCGTACAATGAGCAGTTCTTC
cdr3_aa: CAWSVSGGAYNEQFF

v_call: TRBV5-1
cdr3_length: 17
clone_size: few
d_call: TRBD2
j_call: TRBJ2-1
cdr3_nt: TGCGCCAGCAGCCCCGACCCCCTAGCGGGGGGTTCAAATGAGCAGTTCTTC
cdr3_aa: CASSPDPLAGGSNEQFF

v_call: TRBV11-3
cdr3_length: 16
clone_size: -
d_call: TRBD2
j_call: TRBJ2-3
cdr3_nt: TGTGCCAGCAGCGTCTGGACTAGCGGGAGTGGGAGTACGCAGTATTTT
cdr3_aa: CASSVWTSGSGSTQYF

v_call: TRBV4-3
cdr3_length: 15
clone_size: -
d_call: -
j_call: TRBJ1-2
cdr3_nt: TGCGCCAGCAGCCAAGGTGACGGACAGTTCTATGGCTACACCTTC
cdr3_aa: CASSQGDGQFYGYTF

v_call: TRBV29-1
cdr3_length: 14
clone_size: -
d_call: -
j_call: TRBJ2-5
cdr3_nt: TGCAGCGTTGTTTGGTGGCCCCTCCAAGAGACCCAGTACTTC
cdr3_aa: CSVVWWPLQETQYF

v_call: TRBV7-8
cdr3_length: 15
clone_size: -
d_call: TRBD1
j_call: TRBJ1-4
cdr3_nt: TGTGCCAGCAGCTTAAGGTTCCGACAGGGTGAAAAACTGTTTTTT
cdr3_aa: CASSLRFRQGEKLFF

v_call: TRBV29-1
cdr3_length: 15
clone_size: -
d_call: -
j_call: TRBJ2-1
cdr3_nt: TGCAGCGTTGTTGAGTCAGGGAAGGCTTACAATGAGCAGTTCTTC
cdr3_aa: CSVVESGKAYNEQFF

v_call: TRBV19
cdr3_length: 14
clone_size: -
d_call: TRBD1
j_call: TRBJ2-7
cdr3_nt: TGTGCCAGTAGTAGGAGGACAGGGGGCCCCGAGCAGTACTTC
cdr3_aa: CASSRRTGGPEQYF

v_call: TRBV9
cdr3_length: 16
clone_size: -
d_call: TRBD2
j_call: TRBJ2-2
cdr3_nt: TGTGCCAGCAGCGTAGAGAGGGGACTAGATCCCGGGGAGCTGTTTTTT
cdr3_aa: CASSVERGLDPGELFF

v_call: TRBV2
cdr3_length: 14
clone_size: -
d_call: TRBD2
j_call: TRBJ2-3
cdr3_nt: TGTGCCAACAAAGGGCTAGCGGGAGCGGATACGCAGTATTTT
cdr3_aa: CANKGLAGADTQYF

v_call: TRBV5-4
cdr3_length: 13
clone_size: -
d_call: TRBD1
j_call: TRBJ2-7
cdr3_nt: TGTGCCAGCAGGTCCACAGGGGGCTACGAGCAGTACTTC
cdr3_aa: CASRSTGGYEQYF

v_call: TRBV19
cdr3_length: 19
clone_size: -
d_call: TRBD1
j_call: TRBJ1-5
cdr3_nt: TGTGCCAGTAGTATAGGAGTCGAGGTTCGGGACAGGGGGAATCAGCCCCAGCATTTT
cdr3_aa: CASSIGVEVRDRGNQPQHF

v_call: TRBV6-5
cdr3_length: 15
clone_size: -
d_call: -
j_call: TRBJ2-2
cdr3_nt: TGTGCCAGCAGTAAACAGGCGATGAACACCGGGGAGCTGTTTTTT
cdr3_aa: CASSKQAMNTGELFF

v_call: TRBV5-1
cdr3_length: 17
clone_size: -
d_call: TRBD1
j_call: TRBJ1-1
cdr3_nt: TGCGCCAGCAGCACGCCCGGACAGGGGAAAATAAACACTGAAGCTTTCTTT
cdr3_aa: CASSTPGQGKINTEAFF

v_call: TRBV10-3
cdr3_length: 14
clone_size: -
d_call: TRBD2
j_call: TRBJ2-7
cdr3_nt: TGTGCCACAACCTCCGGGACTAGCTCCTACGAGCAGTACTTC
cdr3_aa: CATTSGTSSYEQYF

v_call: TRBV9
cdr3_length: 14
clone_size: few
d_call: TRBD1
j_call: TRBJ1-2
cdr3_nt: TGTGCCAGCAGCACGAGGACAGGGCTCTATGGCTACACCTTC
cdr3_aa: CASSTRTGLYGYTF

v_call: TRBV11-2
cdr3_length: 13
clone_size: -
d_call: TRBD1
j_call: TRBJ1-2
cdr3_nt: TGTGCCAGCAGCACCAGGGGGAACTATGGCTACACCTTC
cdr3_aa: CASSTRGNYGYTF

v_call: TRBV18
cdr3_length: 12
clone_size: once
d_call: -
j_call: TRBJ2-5
cdr3_nt: TGTGCCAGCTCACCAACTCAAGAGACCCAGTACTTC
cdr3_aa: CASSPTQETQYF

v_call: TRBV6-5
cdr3_length: 13
clone_size: -
d_call: TRBD1
j_call: TRBJ1-2
cdr3_nt: TGTGCCAGCAGGAGGGACAGGCATAATGGCTACACCTTC
cdr3_aa: CASRRDRHNGYTF

v_call: TRBV4-1
cdr3_length: 13
clone_size: few
d_call: -
j_call: TRBJ1-2
cdr3_nt: TGCGCCAGCAGACGGACGGGAAACTATGGCTACACCTTC
cdr3_aa: CASRRTGNYGYTF

v_call: TRBV2
cdr3_length: 17
clone_size: -
d_call: TRBD2
j_call: TRBJ2-1
cdr3_nt: TGTGCCAGCAGTGAAAAACTAGCGGGCCCCTCCTACAATGAGCAGTTCTTC
cdr3_aa: CASSEKLAGPSYNEQFF

v_call: TRBV19
cdr3_length: 13
clone_size: -
d_call: -
j_call: TRBJ1-5
cdr3_nt: TGTGCCAGTAGTATAGGGGCCAATCAGCCCCAGCATTTT
cdr3_aa: CASSIGANQPQHF

v_call: TRBV30
cdr3_length: 15
clone_size: -
d_call: TRBD2
j_call: TRBJ2-5
cdr3_nt: TGTGCCTGGAGTGTTAGCGGGGGGGCCTCAGAGACCCAGTACTTC
cdr3_aa: CAWSVSGGASETQYF

v_call: TRBV5-4
cdr3_length: 14
clone_size: once
d_call: -
j_call: TRBJ1-5
cdr3_nt: TGTGCCAGCAGCTTGGGAGGGATTAATCAGCCCCAGCATTTT
cdr3_aa: CASSLGGINQPQHF

v_call: TRBV5-4
cdr3_length: 15
clone_size: -
d_call: -
j_call: TRBJ1-2
cdr3_nt: TGTGCCAGCAGCTTGGCCAGGGACTCCTACTATGGCTACACCTTC
cdr3_aa: CASSLARDSYYGYTF

v_call: TRBV6-1
cdr3_length: 15
clone_size: -
d_call: -
j_call: TRBJ1-5
cdr3_nt: TGTGCCAGCAGGACCAGACAGGCTAGCAATCAGCCCCAGCATTTT
cdr3_aa: CASRTRQASNQPQHF

v_call: TRBV18
cdr3_length: 14
clone_size: -
d_call: -
j_call: TRBJ1-5
cdr3_nt: TGTGCCAGCTCACCTACTGAAAGTATTCAGCCCCAGCATTTT
cdr3_aa: CASSPTESIQPQHF